A single sample is the source of the 20 T cell receptor beta chains below, sequenced in a study of identical twins. From the 5' RACE reads, TCRdb called clonotypes with MiXCR, one entry per CDR3 protein. The sample consists of 230,000 or so distinct CDR3 sequences, about 8% of them appearing once. These data also featured in a second study, about yellow fever vaccine responses in identical twins.

What was sequenced was CD8+ T cells sorted from blood. The receptors were sampled from a woman between 18 and 29 years old in good health.

J is TRBJ2-3 and V is TRBV28; no definite D call. The CDR3 is made up of 14 amino acids. V gave up 5 bases and J gave up 0 bases, with 9 bases separating them. The germline V gene has CDR1 MDHEN and CDR2 SYDVKM. The CDR3 sequence: CASSLARSTDTQYF. The CDR3 DNA reads TGTGCCAGCAGTCTCGCTAGGAGCACAGATACGCAGTATTTT.

The genes are TRBV27 and TRBJ1-2, with 11 bases lining up with TRBD1. The CDR3 runs to 14 residues. Germline V gene sequence: CDR1 MNHEY, CDR2 SMNVEV (reference sequence). Germline trimming cut 6 bases from V and 4 bases from J; bases unmatched to any gene: 4. CDR3 sequence (DNA): TGTGCCAGCAGACGGGACAGGGGGGTCTATGGCTACACCTTC. It codes for CASRRDRGVYGYTF.

This rearrangement joins TRBV4-1 to TRBJ2-7; tentatively, D is TRBD2 (6 bases). The germline V gene has CDR1 MGHRA and CDR2 YSYEKL. The CDR3 spans 16 residues. Trimming stripped 1 base from V and 2 bases from J, with 15 bases between. CDR3 residues: CASSQGPAGNPYEQYF. The CDR3 DNA is TGCGCCAGCAGCCAAGGCCCCGCGGGAAACCCCTACGAGCAGTACTTC.

This clonotype was seen repeatedly, ten times or more. This chain links TRBV5-5 with TRBJ2-3; D call uncertain. Germline V gene sequence: CDR1 SGHKS, CDR2 YYEKEE (reference sequence). The CDR3 covers 14 residues. V was cut by 3 bases and J by 1 base, with 9 bases left in between. CDR3 sequence: CASSWVGGTDTQYF. The DNA of the CDR3 is TGTGCCAGCAGCTGGGTTGGGGGCACAGATACGCAGTATTTT.

Ten or more counts support this clonotype. The chain combines TRBV29-1 with TRBJ2-2; TRBD2 agrees at 7 bases. The germline gives CDR1 SQVTM, CDR2 ANQGSEA. The CDR3 length is 12 residues. Trimming cost V 7 bases and J 5 bases; bases outside gene matches: 4. This chain's CDR3 is CSALLATGELFF. In DNA, the CDR3 is TGCAGCGCATTACTAGCGACCGGGGAGCTGTTTTTT.

This clonotype has a handful of counts. J is TRBJ2-1 and V is TRBV11-2; 8 bases line up with TRBD2. The CDR3 length is 13 residues. The junction had 8 bases not matched to a gene; V was cut back by 7 bases and J by 9 bases. Germline V gives CDR1 SGHAT, CDR2 FQNNGV. CDR3 in DNA: TGTGCCAGCAACCCCCCAGCGGGGGTTGAGCAGTTCTTC. Translated: CASNPPAGVEQFF.

This clonotype was counted a few times. The chain combines TRBV9 with TRBJ2-1; 16 bases fit TRBD2. Trimming cost V 3 bases and J 8 bases; bases outside gene matches: 2. Germline V gene lookup returns CDR1 SGDLS and CDR2 YYNGEE. This CDR3 comprises 15 residues. Written as DNA, the CDR3 is TGTGCCAGCAGCGGAGGGACTAGCGGGGGGGATGAGCAGTTCTTC. It translates to CASSGGTSGGDEQFF.

The J gene is TRBJ1-1, the V gene TRBV7-9, with a tentative D call TRBD1 (5 bases). The CDR3 length is 16 residues. Germline V gives CDR1 SEHNR, CDR2 FQNEAQ (reference sequence). The V and J ends lost 5 bases and 5 bases respectively, with 21 bases between them. CDR3 region: CASSSREPYIRTEAFF. In DNA form, the CDR3 reads TGTGCCAGCAGCAGCAGGGAGCCGTATATTCGGACTGAAGCTTTCTTT.

In this sample, this clonotype turned up a few times. J is TRBJ2-3 and V is TRBV7-9; TRBD2 aligns across 13 bases. Germline trimming cut 5 bases from V and 5 bases from J; bases unmatched to any gene: 7. Looked up from germline, CDR1 is SEHNR and CDR2 is FQNEAQ (reference sequence). There are 16 residues in the CDR3. The CDR3 protein is CASSVTSGRAKDTQYF. The DNA of the CDR3 is TGTGCCAGCAGCGTAACTAGCGGGAGGGCCAAAGATACGCAGTATTTT.

This clonotype was counted many times. V is TRBV10-3 and J is TRBJ2-4, with D perhaps matching TRBD2 (6 bases). Germline CDR1 reads ENHRY; CDR2 reads SYGVKD. V dropped 10 bases and J dropped 1 base, with 26 bases sitting between them. The CDR3 loop spans 18 amino acids. The CDR3 DNA follows: TGTGCCACCCTCCCCCCGGAGTCGGGAGAAGGTGCCAAAAACATTCAGTACTTC. This encodes CATLPPESGEGAKNIQYF.

This clonotype turned up a few times. The chain has TRBV4-1 and TRBJ2-5, with 9 bases fitting TRBD1. Looked up from germline, CDR1 is MGHRA and CDR2 is YSYEKL. This CDR3 has 15 residues. The J segment lost 5 bases and the V segment lost 8 bases, leaving 12 bases of the junction unmatched. DNA of the CDR3: TGCGCCAGCTCATTCCCGGGACAGGGACAGGAGACCCAGTACTTC. Translation gives CASSFPGQGQETQYF.

This clonotype appeared a few times. CDR3 sequence: CASRLEAQYF. DNA for the CDR3: TGTGCCAGCAGACTAGAGGCGCAGTATTTT. This sequence joins TRBV6-6 and TRBJ2-3; D is possibly TRBD2 (5 bases). The germline gives CDR1 MNHNY, CDR2 SVGAGI (reference sequence). The length of the CDR3 is 10 residues. V lost 6 bases and J 10 bases, leaving 8 bases between the germline ends.

V and J are TRBV20-1 and TRBJ1-1; the D gene is possibly TRBD1 (6 bases). Trimming left V 6 bases short and J 6 bases short, with 20 bases between. The CDR3 sequence is 14 residues long. In germline, CDR1 is DFQATT, CDR2 SNEGSKA (reference sequence). This CDR3 reads CSAQVQGLGAEAFF. The CDR3 nucleotides are TGCAGTGCCCAAGTACAGGGTTTAGGAGCTGAAGCTTTCTTT.

The V call is TRBV24-1, the J call TRBJ2-7, with D maybe TRBD1 (5 bases). This CDR3 contains 13 residues. From germline, CDR1 is KGHDR and CDR2 SFDVKD. The V and J ends lost 3 bases and 6 bases respectively, with 11 bases between them. The CDR3 bases are TGTGCCACCAGTGATCCGGACATACCCGAGCAGTACTTC. Encoded protein: CATSDPDIPEQYF.

This clonotype has a count of ten or more. The chain has TRBV4-3 and TRBJ2-1; D unclear. CDR3 length equals 15 residues. CDR1 is LGHNA and CDR2 is YSLEER in the germline V gene. The V end lost 1 base, the J end lost 4 bases, and 11 bases lay between the germline ends. This chain's CDR3 is CASSQGRGLYNEQFF. For the CDR3, the DNA is TGCGCCAGCAGCCAAGGGCGAGGTTTGTACAATGAGCAGTTCTTC.

This clonotype came up a few times. The chain joins TRBV7-9 to TRBJ1-1; 7 bases agree with TRBD1. With V trimmed by 4 bases and J by 1 base, 3 bases remained unmatched. The CDR3 length is 14 residues. Germline values: CDR1 SEHNR, CDR2 FQNEAQ (reference sequence). CDR3 loop: CASSWGQPNTEAFF. The CDR3 coding sequence is TGTGCCAGCAGCTGGGGACAGCCGAACACTGAAGCTTTCTTT.

Many counts were recorded for this clonotype. CDR3 loop: CASSPISSFNSYEQYF. CDR3 nucleotides: TGTGCCAGCAGTCCAATTAGCAGCTTCAACTCCTACGAGCAGTACTTC. The chain links TRBV12-3 or TRBV12-4 to TRBJ2-7; D gene uncertain. The CDR3 extends over 16 amino acids. The V and J ends lost 5 bases and 0 bases respectively, with 17 bases between them.

The chain employs TRBV3-1 and TRBJ2-7; TRBD1 matches 10 bases. Germline CDR1 and CDR2: LGHDT and YNNKEL (reference sequence). Germline trimming cut 7 bases from V and 2 bases from J; bases unmatched to any gene: 5. This CDR3 is 14 amino acids long. For the CDR3, the DNA is TGTGCCAGCACCCCGGGACAGGGGACCTACGAGCAGTACTTC. Protein sequence: CASTPGQGTYEQYF.

The gene calls are TRBV4-1 and TRBJ2-5, with TRBD1 matching over 10 bases. Germline V gene data show CDR1 as MGHRA and CDR2 as YSYEKL. The CDR3 has 14 residues. V was pared by 1 base and J by 6 bases, with 2 bases of the junction left unmatched. The CDR3 spells CASSQGTGGQTQYF. CDR3 coding DNA: TGCGCCAGCAGCCAAGGGACAGGGGGACAGACCCAGTACTTC.

This clonotype came up a few times. The V gene is TRBV28, the J gene TRBJ2-1; D unresolved. The CDR3 is 14 residues long. Germline V CDR1 and CDR2: MDHEN, SYDVKM. Trimming took 8 bases from V and 3 from J, leaving 14 bases between them. CDR3 sequence: CASQKVEIYNEQFF. The CDR3 DNA sequence: TGTGCCAGCCAGAAGGTCGAAATCTACAATGAGCAGTTCTTC.